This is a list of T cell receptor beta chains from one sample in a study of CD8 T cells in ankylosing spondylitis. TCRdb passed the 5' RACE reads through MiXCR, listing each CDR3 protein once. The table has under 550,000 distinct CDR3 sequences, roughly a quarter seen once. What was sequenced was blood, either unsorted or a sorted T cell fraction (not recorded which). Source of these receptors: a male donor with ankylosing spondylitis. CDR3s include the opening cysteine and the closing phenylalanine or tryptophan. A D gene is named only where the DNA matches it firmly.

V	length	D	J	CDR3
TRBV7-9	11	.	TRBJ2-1	CASSPGWGQFF
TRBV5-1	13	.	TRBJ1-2	CASSLADGYGYTF
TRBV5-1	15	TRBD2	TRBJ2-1	CASSLVAGGYNEQFF
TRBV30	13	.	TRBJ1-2	CAWSVQVSLGYTF
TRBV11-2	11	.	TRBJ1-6	CASSLNRPLHF
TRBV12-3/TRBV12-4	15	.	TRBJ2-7	CASSFSGTDSYEQYF
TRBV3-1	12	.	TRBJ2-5	CASSHTQETQYF
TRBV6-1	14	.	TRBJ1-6	CASSRTVYNSPLHF
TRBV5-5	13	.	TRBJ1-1	CASSSSSNTEAFF
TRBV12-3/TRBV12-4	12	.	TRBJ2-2	CASSFGAGELFF
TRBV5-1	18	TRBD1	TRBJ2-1	CASSLRWTGGAGDNEQFF
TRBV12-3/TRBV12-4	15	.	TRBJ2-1	CASSRRADPPNEQFF
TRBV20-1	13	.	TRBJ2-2	CSAWDHSGGELFF
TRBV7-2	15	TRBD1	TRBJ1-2	CASSSQTGERYGYTF
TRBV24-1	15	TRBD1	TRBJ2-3	CATSDPGQGADTQYF
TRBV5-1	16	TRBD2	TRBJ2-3	CASSFGTSGSTDTQYF
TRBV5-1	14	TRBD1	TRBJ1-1	CASSLGGQGTEAFF
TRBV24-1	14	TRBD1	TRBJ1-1	CATRQGAEATEAFF
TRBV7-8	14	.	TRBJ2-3	CASSRRGPTDTQYF
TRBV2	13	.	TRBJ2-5	CASSQTPTPERYF
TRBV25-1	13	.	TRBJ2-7	CASSVGEPYEQYF
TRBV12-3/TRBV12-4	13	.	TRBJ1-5	CASSMDNSQPQHF
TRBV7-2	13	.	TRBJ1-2	CASSSGPNYGYTF
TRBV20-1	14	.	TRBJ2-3	CSAVAVSGTDTQYF
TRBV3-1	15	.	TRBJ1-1	CASSRLLGLETEAFF
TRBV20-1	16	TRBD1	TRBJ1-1	CSARAWAGGVNTEAFF
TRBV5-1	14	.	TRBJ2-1	CASSLPRFYNEQFF
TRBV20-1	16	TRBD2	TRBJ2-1	CSARAASGDSYNEQFF
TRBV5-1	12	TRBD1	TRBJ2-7	CASSPDRGMQYF
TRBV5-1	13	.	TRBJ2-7	CASSLAGAHEQYF
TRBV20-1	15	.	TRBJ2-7	CSARDKIGRAYEQYF
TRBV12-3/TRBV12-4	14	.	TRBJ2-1	CASLPWVSYNEQFF
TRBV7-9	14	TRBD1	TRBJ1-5	CASSSDRDNQPQHF
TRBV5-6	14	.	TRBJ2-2	CASSDGQFTGELFF
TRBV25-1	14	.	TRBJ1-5	CASSGQDSNQPQHF
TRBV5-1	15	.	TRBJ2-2	CASATGRWNTGELFF
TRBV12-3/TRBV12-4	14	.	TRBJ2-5	CASSPTSQGRAQYF
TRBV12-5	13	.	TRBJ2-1	CASGLGTLREQFF
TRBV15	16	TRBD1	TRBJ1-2	CATSRAGTGENYGYTF
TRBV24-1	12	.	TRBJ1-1	CATRGENTEAFF
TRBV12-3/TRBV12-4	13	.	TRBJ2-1	CASRVGHYNEQFF
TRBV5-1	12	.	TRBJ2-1	CASSHGDNEQFF
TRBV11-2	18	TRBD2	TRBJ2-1	CASSSRTSGRAGIDEQFF
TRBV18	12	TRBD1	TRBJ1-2	CASSDRAEGYTF
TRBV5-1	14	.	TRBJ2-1	CASSLQSGDNEQFF
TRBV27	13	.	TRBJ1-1	CASNPRRDTEAFF
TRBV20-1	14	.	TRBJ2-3	CSATTTPLRDTQYF
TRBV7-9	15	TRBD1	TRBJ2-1	CASSYRTGGRSEQFF
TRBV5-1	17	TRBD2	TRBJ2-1	CASSFSRAGSSYNEQFF
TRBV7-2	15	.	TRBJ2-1	CASSLTPQGNNEQFF
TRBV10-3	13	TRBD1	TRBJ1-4	CAISVGDSEKLFF
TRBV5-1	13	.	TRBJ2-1	CASSLVEHNEQFF